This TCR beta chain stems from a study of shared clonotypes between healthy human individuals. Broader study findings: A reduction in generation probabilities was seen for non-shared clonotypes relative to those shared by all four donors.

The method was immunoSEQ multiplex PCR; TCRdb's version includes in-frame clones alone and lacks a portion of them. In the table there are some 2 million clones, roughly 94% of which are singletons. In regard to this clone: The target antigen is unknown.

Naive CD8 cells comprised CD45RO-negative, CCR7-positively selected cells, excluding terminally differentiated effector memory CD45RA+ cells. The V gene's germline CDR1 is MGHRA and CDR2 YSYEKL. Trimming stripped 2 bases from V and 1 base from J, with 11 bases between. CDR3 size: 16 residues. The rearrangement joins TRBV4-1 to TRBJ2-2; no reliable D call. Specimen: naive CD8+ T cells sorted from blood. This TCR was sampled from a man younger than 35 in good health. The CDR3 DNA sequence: TGCGCCAGCAGCCAACTCTTCCCGGAGAACACCGGGGAGCTGTTTTTT. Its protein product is CASSQLFPENTGELFF.